The 20 T cell receptor beta chains listed next were all sequenced from one sample in a study of cytomegalovirus exposure and HLA in healthy donors. The primer mix had 60 Vbeta and 13 Jbeta primers. This table comes from immunoSEQ multiplex PCR, and its TCRdb copy is limited to in-frame clones, with some not included. The sample carries about 140,000 clones, 82% recorded once. The sample consisted of PBMCs. The receptors were sampled from a woman in her forties or fifties in good health and CMV-seropositive.

V is TRBV29-1 and J is TRBJ2-3, with TRBD2 matching 7 bases. The V and J ends lost 6 bases and 0 bases, in that order; junction bases with no gene match: 6. The CDR3 is 14 residues long. CDR1 is SQVTM and CDR2 is ANQGSEA in the germline V gene. CDR3 amino acids: CSVKAGTSTDTQYF. Written as DNA, the CDR3 is TGCAGCGTAAAAGCGGGAACTAGCACAGATACGCAGTATTTT.

In this sample, this clone turned up once. The germline gene is not matched at one end of the junction; a read error may be the cause. This chain connects TRBV7-9 to TRBJ1-2, with TRBD1 as a possible D gene (5 bases). The V gene's germline CDR1 is SEHNR and CDR2 FQNEAQ (reference sequence). The CDR3 extends over 12 amino acids. CDR3 protein: CSSSVDSYGYTF. CDR3 DNA sequence: TGTTCCAGCAGCGTCGACAGCTATGGCTACACCTTC.

The genes are TRBV6-5 and TRBJ1-2; D is unresolved. The germline V gene encodes CDR1 MNHEY and CDR2 SVGAGI. The CDR3 consists of 14 residues. The germline V and J ends were trimmed by 5 bases and 1 base, with 11 bases remaining between them. Here the CDR3 reads CASSELRVNYGYTF. The CDR3, as DNA: TGTGCCAGCAGTGAACTGCGGGTTAACTATGGCTACACCTTC.

V gene TRBV19 combines with J gene TRBJ1-4, with a possible D match to TRBD1 (5 bases). The V end was cut by 3 bases, the J end by 7 bases, with 9 bases between. CDR3 length equals 13 residues. The germline CDR1 and CDR2 sequences are LNHDA and SQIVND (reference sequence). The CDR3 DNA follows: TGTGCCAGTAGTATGGAGGGGTTTGAAAAACTGTTTTTT. It specifies CASSMEGFEKLFF.

The V gene is TRBV27, the J gene TRBJ2-1; 8 bases are a match to TRBD2. J gave up 3 bases and V 1 base, and 11 bases lay outside the gene matches. CDR3 length equals 18 residues. Germline V gene sequence: CDR1 MNHEY, CDR2 SMNVEV (reference sequence). This CDR3 is CASSLYGGRPLSYNEQFF. DNA of the CDR3: TGTGCCAGCAGTTTATATGGCGGGAGGCCCCTTAGCTACAATGAGCAGTTCTTC.

This clone was found a few times. This chain links TRBV19 with TRBJ1-2; TRBD1 matches 8 bases. CDR3 length equals 14 residues. V trimming: 7 bases; J trimming: 5 bases; junction bases outside the gene matches: 9. Per the germline V gene, CDR1 is LNHDA and CDR2 is SQIVND (reference sequence). The CDR3 loop reads CASTNWTGLYGYTF. CDR3 DNA: TGTGCCAGTACCAACTGGACAGGGCTGTATGGCTACACCTTC. Using reference TRBV19 and TRBJ1-2 for the parts outside the CDR3, the full variable domain is DGGITQSPKYLFRKEGQNVTLSCEQNLNHDAMYWYRQDPGQGLRLIYYSQIVNDFQKGDIAEGYSVSREKKESFPLTVTSAQKNPTAFYLCASTNWTGLYGYTFGSGTRLTVV.

The chain is built from TRBV11-3 and TRBJ2-7; D may be TRBD1 (5 bases). Germline V CDR1 and CDR2: SGHNT, YENEEA. V lost 7 bases and J lost 1, with 11 bases in between. This CDR3 has 13 amino acids. CDR3 residues: CASNLDKSYEQYF. For the CDR3, the DNA is TGTGCCAGCAACCTGGACAAATCCTACGAGCAGTACTTC.

This clone was found a few times. The chain employs TRBV28 and TRBJ2-1; D remains ambiguous. The CDR3 spans 12 residues. The V and J ends lost 5 bases and 7 bases respectively, with 9 bases between them. In germline, CDR1 is MDHEN, CDR2 SYDVKM. For the CDR3, the DNA is TGTGCCAGCAGTCTGACTCATAATGAGCAGTTCTTC. Amino acids: CASSLTHNEQFF.

J is TRBJ1-1 and V is TRBV6-1; D might be TRBD1 (5 bases). This CDR3 has 14 amino acids. V was cut by 2 bases and J by 3 bases, with 10 bases left in between. Germline V lookup: CDR1 MNHNS, CDR2 SASEGT. The CDR3 region is CASSEHRSYTEAFF. The CDR3 nucleotides read TGTGCCAGCAGTGAACACAGGTCTTACACTGAAGCTTTCTTT.

The V and J genes are TRBV29-1 and TRBJ1-1; possibly TRBD1 for D (6 bases). CDR1 is SQVTM and CDR2 is ANQGSEA in the germline V gene. The CDR3 sequence is 13 residues long. Deletions cut 7 bases from V and 0 bases from J, with 12 bases between. The CDR3 sequence is CSASTGMNTEAFF. The CDR3, as DNA: TGCAGCGCTTCGACAGGAATGAACACTGAAGCTTTCTTT.

This chain links TRBV30 with TRBJ1-1; D is possibly TRBD1 (6 bases). Germline V lookup: CDR1 GTSNPN, CDR2 SVGIG (reference sequence). The length of the CDR3 is 12 residues. V was pared by 2 bases and J by 12 bases, with 16 bases between. The CDR3 protein is CAWSHTGYATFF. The CDR3 DNA reads as TGTGCCTGGAGTCACACAGGGTATGCGACTTTCTTT.

V gene TRBV18 combines with J gene TRBJ1-2, with TRBD1 identical over 7 bases. Germline-derived CDR1 and CDR2 are KGHSH and LQKENI. The CDR3 consists of 15 residues. With 3 bases clipped from V and 6 bases from J, the junction kept 10 bases outside the gene matches. The CDR3 bases are TGTGCCAGCTCACCTTCTTCAGGGGGGATCGATGGCTACACCTTC. Its translation is CASSPSSGGIDGYTF.

The chain links TRBV6-5 to TRBJ1-2; unclear D gene. Between the trimmed V and J ends, which lost 10 bases and 10 bases, there was a span of 13 bases. The CDR3 totals 10 residues. Germline CDR1 reads MNHEY; CDR2 reads SVGAGI. The CDR3 loop is CATREEDYTF. The CDR3 nucleotides read TGTGCCACCCGTGAGGAGGACTACACCTTC.

The chain recombines TRBV6-1 with TRBJ1-1; 7 nucleotides match TRBD1. V gave up 4 bases and J gave up 6 bases; unmatched junction bases: 11. The germline gives CDR1 MNHNS, CDR2 SASEGT. The CDR3 totals 15 residues. DNA of the CDR3: TGTGCCAGCAGTGGACAGGGCATAGTAGGCGCTGAAGCTTTCTTT. Residues: CASSGQGIVGAEAFF.

In this sample, this clone turned up once. The CDR3 loop is CASSLDLASGIMNEQFF. CDR3 nucleotide sequence: TGTGCCAGCAGCTTGGACCTAGCTAGCGGGATCATGAATGAGCAGTTCTTC. V usage is TRBV5-8 and J usage is TRBJ2-1, with TRBD2 matching over 9 bases. The germline CDR1 and CDR2 sequences are SGHTS and YDEGEE. The V segment lost 0 bases and the J segment 7 bases; nucleotides outside the gene matches: 11. CDR3 length: 17 amino acids. The full variable domain, with the rest looked up from reference TRBV5-8 and TRBJ2-1, is EAGVTQSPTHLIKTRGQQATLRCSPISGHTSVYWYQQALGLGLQFLLWYDEGEERNRGNFPPRFSGRQFPNYSSELNVNALELEDSALYLCASSLDLASGIMNEQFFGPGTRLTVL.

The chain recombines TRBV9 with TRBJ2-3; TRBD2 might be the D (7 bases). V gave up 4 bases and J gave up 3 bases, with 15 bases separating them. Germline V gives CDR1 SGDLS, CDR2 YYNGEE. The CDR3 loop spans 15 amino acids. The CDR3 DNA sequence: TGTGCCAGCAGCCCAAGGGGGGGCCTGACAGATACGCAGTATTTT. Its translation is CASSPRGGLTDTQYF.

This rearrangement joins TRBV5-1 to TRBJ1-4; no firm D call. CDR1 and CDR2 (germline): SGHRS, YFSETQ. The CDR3 runs 14 residues. V shed 1 base and J shed 4 bases, with 8 bases lying between them. CDR3 residues: CASSLSAVNEKLFF. The CDR3 nucleotides are TGCGCCAGCAGCTTGTCCGCAGTTAATGAAAAACTGTTTTTT.

The DNA of the CDR3 is TGTGCCAGCAGCTTAGAGGAGGGCCAGCCCCAGCATTTT. Translated, it gives CASSLEEGQPQHF. The J gene is TRBJ1-5, the V gene TRBV11-2; D gene unclear. The CDR3 runs to 13 residues. V lost 0 bases and J lost 7, with 7 bases in between. The germline gives CDR1 SGHAT, CDR2 FQNNGV.

The chain carries TRBV28 and TRBJ1-1, with a tentative D call TRBD1 (5 bases). This CDR3 spans 15 amino acids. Germline V gives CDR1 MDHEN, CDR2 SYDVKM. The ends were cut back, 6 bases at V and 0 bases at J, with 14 bases in the middle. The CDR3 bases are TGTGCCAGCAGCCTAAGTGACAGCTTGAACACTGAAGCTTTCTTT. Translating gives CASSLSDSLNTEAFF.

The chain employs TRBV5-1 and TRBJ1-2; TRBD1 matches at 11 bases. V lost 4 bases to trimming and J lost 4 bases; unmatched junction nucleotides: 9. This CDR3 comprises 16 residues. From germline, CDR1 is SGHRS and CDR2 YFSETQ. DNA of the CDR3: TGCGCCAGCAGCACCGGGACAGGGGGGATCCTCTATGGCTACACCTTC. Protein: CASSTGTGGILYGYTF.